One TCR beta chain is described in this entry. Antigen specificity is unknown. The CDR3 is 14 amino acids. Germline values: CDR1 PRHDT, CDR2 FYEKMQ (reference sequence). The V gene lost 3 bases and the J gene lost 2 bases, with 8 bases spanning the gap. These data come from a study of cytotoxic CD8 clonotypes in ibrutinib-treated CLL. Study-level background: Responses: roughly 25 partial, 2 complete; after median 68 months, around 15 stayed remitted, 12 progressed.

Using immunoSEQ multiplex PCR, the repertoire was profiled, and TCRdb retains in-frame clones only, with some absent. The sample shows tens of thousands of clones, around 60% of them seen only once. Study-wide points: With treatment, public clonotypes, which were uncommon, either contracted or remained stable.

V gene TRBV13 combines with J gene TRBJ2-1, with D unclear. Sequenced here: PBMCs, sampled after 24 months of ibrutinib treatment. This TCR came from a human donor with chronic lymphocytic leukemia. CDR3 bases: TGTGCCAGCAGCTTTAGAGACCCCTACAATGAGCAGTTCTTC. It codes for CASSFRDPYNEQFF.